A selection of T cell receptor beta chains follows, all from one sample in a study of blood T cell repertoires in COVID-19. This table comes from immunoSEQ multiplex PCR, and its TCRdb copy is limited to in-frame clones, with some not included. The repertoire consists of 45,000 to 65,000 clones, with 90% to 95% occurring once and the leading ten covering around 10%. Sequences were obtained from peripheral blood. The receptors originated from a woman of 80 years or more with acute or convalescent COVID-19. CDR3s include the opening cysteine and the closing phenylalanine or tryptophan. Fields, in order: clone size, V gene, D gene, J gene, CDR3 protein, CDR3 DNA. The D gene is left open where the match is weak. Part of the rows lack a size; the others show once, few, many or a class for expanded clones.

NA,TRBV11-2,NA,TRBJ2-5,CASSFMREAPETQYF,TGTGCCAGCAGCTTTATGAGGGAGGCCCCAGAGACCCAGTACTTC
NA,TRBV7-9,TRBD2,TRBJ2-7,CASSFGTSGDEQYF,TGTGCCAGCAGCTTCGGGACTAGCGGAGACGAGCAGTACTTC
NA,TRBV19,TRBD2,TRBJ2-2,CASSLTSGSYTGELFF,TGTGCCAGTAGTTTGACTAGCGGGAGCTACACCGGGGAGCTGTTTTTT
NA,TRBV9,NA,TRBJ2-5,CASSVSGLQETQYF,TGTGCCAGCAGCGTATCAGGGCTCCAAGAGACCCAGTACTTC
NA,TRBV5-6,NA,TRBJ2-3,CASSQGQAHTDTQYF,TGTGCCAGCAGCCAGGGGCAGGCCCACACAGATACGCAGTATTTT
NA,TRBV3-1/TRBV3-2,NA,TRBJ1-6,CASSQDDMEYSPLHF,TGTGCCAGCAGCCAAGACGACATGGAATATTCACCCCTCCACTTT
NA,TRBV2,NA,TRBJ1-4,CASSDPAGDEKLFF,TGTGCCAGCAGTGATCCGGCAGGGGATGAAAAACTGTTTTTT
NA,TRBV6-1,NA,TRBJ2-7,CASSEEGVGFFLYEQYF,TGTGCCAGCAGTGAAGAGGGGGTGGGGTTTTTCCTCTACGAGCAGTACTTC
NA,TRBV7-9,NA,TRBJ1-3,CASSPRGGTNSGNTIYF,TGTGCCAGCAGCCCCAGAGGTGGCACAAACTCTGGAAACACCATATATTTT
few,TRBV11-3,NA,TRBJ2-5,CASSSPTQETQYF,TGTGCCAGCAGCTCCCCTACTCAAGAGACCCAGTACTTC
NA,TRBV7-3,TRBD2,TRBJ2-2,CASSPGLAGISGELFF,TGTGCCAGCAGCCCGGGACTAGCGGGAATTTCCGGGGAGCTGTTTTTT
NA,TRBV7-2,TRBD1,TRBJ1-3,CASSYMRTGDSGNTIYF,TGTGCCAGCAGCTATATGAGGACAGGGGACTCTGGAAACACCATATATTTT
NA,TRBV30,TRBD1,TRBJ1-1,CAWKTGMNTEAFF,TGTGCCTGGAAGACAGGGATGAACACTGAAGCTTTCTTT
once,TRBV7-2,TRBD2,TRBJ2-2,CASSGTSGRAGELFF,TGTGCCAGCAGCGGGACTAGCGGGAGGGCCGGGGAGCTGTTTTTT
few,TRBV2,NA,TRBJ2-5,CASEEEETQYF,TGTGCCAGCGAGGAGGAAGAGACCCAGTACTTC
once,TRBV5-6,TRBD1,TRBJ2-1,CASSLGGQDNEQFF,TGTGCCAGCAGCTTAGGGGGACAGGACAATGAGCAGTTCTTC
NA,TRBV6-5,NA,TRBJ2-2,CASSPTGVRTGELFF,TGTGCCAGCAGTCCGACGGGGGTCCGAACCGGGGAGCTGTTTTTT
NA,TRBV4-2,TRBD1,TRBJ1-2,CASSQQLLPGTGGESYGYTF,TGTGCCAGCAGCCAGCAATTACTTCCCGGGACAGGGGGCGAGAGCTATGGCTACACCTTC
NA,TRBV3-1/TRBV3-2,TRBD1,TRBJ1-4,CASSARDSRVEKLFF,TGTGCCAGCAGTGCCAGGGACAGTCGGGTTGAAAAACTGTTTTTT
NA,TRBV2,TRBD2,TRBJ2-1,CASSESGLADRGQFF,TGTGCCAGCAGTGAATCGGGACTAGCGGATAGGGGGCAGTTCTTC
NA,TRBV18,NA,TRBJ1-2,CASSPPARTGWGYGYTF,TGTGCCAGCTCACCACCGGCCCGGACGGGGTGGGGCTATGGCTACACCTTC
NA,TRBV7-2,NA,TRBJ2-7,CASSLAHAGRSYEQYF,TGTGCCAGCAGCTTAGCGCATGCGGGCCGCTCCTACGAGCAGTACTTC
NA,TRBV6-5,NA,TRBJ1-2,CASTTFQLGYGYTF,TGTGCCAGCACAACCTTTCAACTAGGCTATGGCTACACCTTC
NA,TRBV6-1,TRBD2,TRBJ2-1,CASSGSSGGAQAYNEQFF,TGTGCCAGCAGTGGGTCTAGCGGGGGGGCACAAGCTTACAATGAGCAGTTCTTC
NA,TRBV4-2,NA,TRBJ2-2,CASSQDDGGAGTGELFF,TGTGCCAGCAGCCAAGATGATGGAGGGGCGGGAACCGGGGAGCTGTTTTTT
NA,TRBV18,TRBD2,TRBJ2-1,CASSPMTSGQAYNEQFF,TGTGCCAGCTCACCCATGACTAGCGGGCAAGCCTACAATGAGCAGTTCTTC
NA,TRBV6-5,TRBD1,TRBJ1-2,CASRGQAGNYGYTF,TGTGCCAGCCGCGGACAGGCTGGGAACTATGGCTACACCTTC
NA,TRBV2,TRBD1,TRBJ1-1,CASRGQGNVNTEAFF,TGTGCCAGCAGGGGACAGGGTAACGTGAACACTGAAGCTTTCTTT
NA,TRBV12-3/TRBV12-4,NA,TRBJ2-7,CASRLHGFEQYF,TGTGCCAGCAGACTCCACGGGTTTGAGCAGTACTTC
NA,TRBV6-2/TRBV6-3,TRBD1,TRBJ1-4,CASSSPPGTGGEKLFF,TGTGCCAGCAGTTCCCCGCCTGGGACAGGGGGTGAAAAACTGTTTTTT
NA,TRBV6-5,TRBD1,TRBJ1-2,CASSYSGTGVDGYTF,TGTGCCAGCAGTTACTCGGGGACAGGGGTGGATGGCTACACCTTC